The 6 T cell receptor beta chains presented below share a single source sample, sequenced in a study of cytomegalovirus exposure and HLA in healthy donors. Vbeta (60) and Jbeta (13) primers were used in the PCR. Measured with immunoSEQ multiplex PCR; TCRdb has only the in-frame clones, and not every one. Among about 120,000 clones listed, 7% to 9.5% were seen once. Sequenced sample: PBMCs. These receptors all come from a woman aged 35 to 49 in good health and CMV-seropositive.

This clone showed up just a few times. The chain links TRBV13 to TRBJ2-1, with 11 bases fitting TRBD2. V was clipped by 5 bases and J by 4 bases; unmatched bases: 7. The CDR3 runs 16 residues. Germline values: CDR1 PRHDT, CDR2 FYEKMQ (reference sequence). The CDR3 DNA is TGTGCCAGCAGCCCGGGACTAGCGGAGATGTACAATGAGCAGTTCTTC. Protein: CASSPGLAEMYNEQFF.

V and J are TRBV7-8 and TRBJ1-2, with 7 bases fitting TRBD1. The V gene end was trimmed by 5 bases and the J gene end by 7 bases; junction bases not matched to a gene: 7. The CDR3 extends over 13 amino acids. From germline, CDR1 is SGHVS and CDR2 FQNEAQ. CDR3 sequence (DNA): TGTGCCAGCAGCACCCAGGGGGTCGGTGGCTACACCTTC. Translation gives CASSTQGVGGYTF.

The V and J genes are TRBV5-1 and TRBJ2-7; 9 nucleotides agree with TRBD1. This CDR3 comprises 13 residues. J lost 2 bases, V lost 5 bases, and 2 bases had no gene match. Germline loops: CDR1 SGHRS, CDR2 YFSETQ. CDR3 sequence reads: CASRRDRAYEQYF. The CDR3, as DNA: TGCGCCAGCAGGCGGGACAGGGCCTACGAGCAGTACTTC.

This clone was detected a few times. This sequence joins TRBV29-1 and TRBJ2-1; a weak D match, TRBD1 (5 bases). The CDR3 is 13 residues long. V was shortened by 3 bases and J by 5 bases, with 11 bases between the two germline ends. Germline V gene sequence: CDR1 SQVTM, CDR2 ANQGSEA. The CDR3 is CSVDRVRDNEQFF. The CDR3 DNA follows: TGCAGCGTTGACAGGGTTCGGGACAATGAGCAGTTCTTC.

This clone was observed a few times. The V gene is TRBV13, the J gene TRBJ1-5; possibly TRBD1 for D (6 bases). CDR1 PRHDT and CDR2 FYEKMQ come from the germline V gene (reference sequence). The CDR3 has 15 residues. Trimming left V 0 bases short and J 3 bases short, with 9 bases between. CDR3 loop: CASSLGDSSNQPQHF. The CDR3 DNA reads TGTGCCAGCAGCTTAGGGGACAGTTCCAATCAGCCCCAGCATTTT.

This clone was seen only a few times. The chain has TRBV5-4 and TRBJ2-7; 9 bases line up with TRBD2. V shed 4 bases, J shed 4 bases, and the junction held 9 bases outside the gene matches. This CDR3 spans 15 amino acids. Germline lookup yields CDR1 SGHNT and CDR2 YYREEE (reference sequence). The CDR3 DNA reads as TGTGCCAGCAGCGGCGGGGGGGCAGGGGAATACGAGCAGTACTTC. Translating it yields CASSGGGAGEYEQYF.